Listed below are T cell receptor beta chains from one sample, sequenced in a study of cytomegalovirus exposure and HLA in healthy donors. Clones were read by immunoSEQ multiplex PCR, and TCRdb kept only the in-frame ones, dropping some. Among around 240,000 clones listed, 82% were seen once. The sequencing input was PBMCs. These receptors all come from a woman aged 40 to 49 in good health and CMV-seropositive. The CDR3 runs from the conserved cysteine through the conserved F or W. D genes are given only for firm matches. Some rows have no size entry. The others give once, few or many, or a class for an expanded clone.

- | 17 | TRBJ1-2 | TRBV28 | once | TGTGCCAGCAGTCTGCCCAACCAGGGGCGGACTAACTATGGCTACACCTTC | CASSLPNQGRTNYGYTF
- | 16 | TRBJ1-4 | TRBV5-1 | - | TGCGCCAGCAGCTTGGAGGGGGGGGCAACTAATGAAAAACTGTTTTTT | CASSLEGGATNEKLFF
- | 19 | TRBJ2-1 | TRBV6-1 | - | TGTGCCAGCAATGATCCCGGGACATTCATCTTGCCACACACCAATGAGCAGTTCTTC | CASNDPGTFILPHTNEQFF
TRBD1 | 15 | TRBJ1-1 | TRBV5-4 | few | TGTGCCAGCAGCTTGGAGGGGGCCCTAGTCGCTGAAGCTTTCTTT | CASSLEGALVAEAFF
TRBD2 | 13 | TRBJ2-3 | TRBV29-1 | - | TGCAGCGTCTTAGCGGGAGATTTAGATACGCAGTATTTT | CSVLAGDLDTQYF
- | 14 | TRBJ2-3 | TRBV18 | - | TGTGCCAGCTCACCCAGGGAGGGCACAGATACGCAGTATTTT | CASSPREGTDTQYF
TRBD2 | 15 | TRBJ2-5 | TRBV5-1 | - | TGCGCCAGCAGCCCCCTAGCGGGGGGGAAAGAGACCCAGTACTTC | CASSPLAGGKETQYF
- | 12 | TRBJ2-7 | TRBV7-2 | - | TGTGCCAGCAGCTCGGTGCCAAACGAGCAGTACTTC | CASSSVPNEQYF
TRBD2 | 15 | TRBJ2-1 | TRBV7-2 | - | TGTGCCAGCAGCTCCATAGCGGGGGTATACAATGAGCAGTTCTTC | CASSSIAGVYNEQFF
TRBD2 | 17 | TRBJ2-2 | TRBV10-1 | - | TGCGCCAGCAGTGAGTCGGGACTAGCGGGAGGCACCGGGGAGCTGTTTTTT | CASSESGLAGGTGELFF
- | 14 | TRBJ1-2 | TRBV7-2 | - | TGTGCCAGCAGCTCAAAAGGAGGTGACTATGGCTACACCTTC | CASSSKGGDYGYTF
TRBD1 | 14 | TRBJ1-4 | TRBV18 | few | TGTGCCAGCTCACCACCGACAGGGGAAGAAAAACTGTTTTTT | CASSPPTGEEKLFF
TRBD1 | 14 | TRBJ1-2 | TRBV7-3 | - | TGTGCCAGCAGCCAGGACAGGGGGGGCTATGGCTACACCTTC | CASSQDRGGYGYTF
- | 15 | TRBJ1-3 | TRBV5-5 | - | TGTGCCAGCAGCTTGAACGGGGGTATCGGAAACACCATATATTTT | CASSLNGGIGNTIYF
- | 14 | TRBJ2-1 | TRBV6-1 | - | TGTGCCAGCAGTGTTTATTTAGGGGACAATGAGCAGTTCTTC | CASSVYLGDNEQFF
TRBD2 | 16 | TRBJ2-7 | TRBV6-5 | - | TGTGCCAGCAGTTTCGGACTAGCGGGAGGGACCTACGAGCAGTACTTC | CASSFGLAGGTYEQYF
TRBD2 | 14 | TRBJ2-5 | TRBV18 | - | TGTGCCAGCTCACCTAGCGGGAGATCAGAGACCCAGTACTTC | CASSPSGRSETQYF
- | 15 | TRBJ2-7 | TRBV5-1 | - | TGCGCCAGCAGCTTGGTACAGGGCCCTTCCTACGAGCAGTACTTC | CASSLVQGPSYEQYF
- | 14 | TRBJ2-7 | TRBV5-5 | - | TGTGCCAGCAGCCTGGCCGGGAGTAGAGGCGAGCAGTACTTC | CASSLAGSRGEQYF
- | 13 | TRBJ1-5 | TRBV19 | once | TGTGCCAGTAATTGGGGGGTGAATCAGCCCCAGCATTTT | CASNWGVNQPQHF
- | 19 | TRBJ2-6 | TRBV9 | - | TGTGCCAGCAGCGTAGGCCTCCCAGGTGGATTCCCTGGGGCCAACGTCCTGACTTTC | CASSVGLPGGFPGANVLTF
- | 17 | TRBJ2-5 | TRBV9 | - | TGTGCCAGCCCCCCTAGCAGCGCGGGGAGTTCAAAGGAGACCCAGTACTTC | CASPPSSAGSSKETQYF